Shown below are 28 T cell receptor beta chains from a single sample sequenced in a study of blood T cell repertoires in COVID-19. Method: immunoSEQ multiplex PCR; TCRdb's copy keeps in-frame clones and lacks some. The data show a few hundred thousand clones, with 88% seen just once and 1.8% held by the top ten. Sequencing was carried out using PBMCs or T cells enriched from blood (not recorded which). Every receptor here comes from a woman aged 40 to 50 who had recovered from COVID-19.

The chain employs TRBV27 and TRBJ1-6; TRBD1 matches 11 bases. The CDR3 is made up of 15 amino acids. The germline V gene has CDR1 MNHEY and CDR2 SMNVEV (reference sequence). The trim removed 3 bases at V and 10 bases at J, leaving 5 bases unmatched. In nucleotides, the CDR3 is TGTGCCAGCAGTTTTCGGACAGGGGGCGCGTCACCCCTCCACTTT. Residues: CASSFRTGGASPLHF.

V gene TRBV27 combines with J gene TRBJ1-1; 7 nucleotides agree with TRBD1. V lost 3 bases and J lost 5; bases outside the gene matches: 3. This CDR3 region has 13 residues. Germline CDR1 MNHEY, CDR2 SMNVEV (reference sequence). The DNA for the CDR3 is TGTGCCAGCAGTTTCGACAGGGCGACTGAAGCTTTCTTT. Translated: CASSFDRATEAFF.

The CDR3 coding sequence is TGTGCCCCGCCCGGGACAGGGAGAACAGATACGCAGTATTTT. This translates into CAPPGTGRTDTQYF. This chain links TRBV21-1 with TRBJ2-3; the table calls TRBD1, which could not be checked here. TRBV21-1 is tagged as a pseudogene. CDR3 length: 14 amino acids.

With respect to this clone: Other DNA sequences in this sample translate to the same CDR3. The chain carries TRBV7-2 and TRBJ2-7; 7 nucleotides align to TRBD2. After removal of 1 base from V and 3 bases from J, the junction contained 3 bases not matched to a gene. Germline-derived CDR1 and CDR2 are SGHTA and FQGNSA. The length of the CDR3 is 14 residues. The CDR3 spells CASSLGVAGYEQYF. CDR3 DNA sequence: TGTGCCAGCAGCTTAGGCGTAGCGGGCTACGAGCAGTACTTC. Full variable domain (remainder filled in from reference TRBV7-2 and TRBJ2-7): GAGVSQSPSNKVTEKGKDVELRCDPISGHTALYWYRQSLGQGLEFLIYFQGNSAPDKSGLPSDRFSAERTGGSVSTLTIQRTQQEDSAVYLCASSLGVAGYEQYFGPGTRLTVT.

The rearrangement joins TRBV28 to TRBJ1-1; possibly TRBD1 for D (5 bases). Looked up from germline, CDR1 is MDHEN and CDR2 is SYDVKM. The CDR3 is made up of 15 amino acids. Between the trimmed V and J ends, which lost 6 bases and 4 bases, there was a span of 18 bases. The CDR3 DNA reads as TGTGCCAGCAGCGCCAGGATGGGGCTGAGCACTGAAGCTTTCTTT. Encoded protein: CASSARMGLSTEAFF.

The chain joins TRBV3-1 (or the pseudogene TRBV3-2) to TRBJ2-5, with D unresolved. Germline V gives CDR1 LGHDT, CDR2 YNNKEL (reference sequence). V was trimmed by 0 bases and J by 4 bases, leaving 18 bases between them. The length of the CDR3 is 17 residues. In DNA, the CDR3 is TGTGCCAGCAGCCAAGATCTAGTACCCCGGCCCCGAGAGACCCAGTACTTC. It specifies CASSQDLVPRPRETQYF.

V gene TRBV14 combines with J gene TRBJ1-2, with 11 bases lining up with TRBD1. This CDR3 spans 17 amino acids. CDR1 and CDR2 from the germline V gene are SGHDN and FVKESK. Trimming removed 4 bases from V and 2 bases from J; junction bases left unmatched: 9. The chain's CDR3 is CASSLGRRTGGNYGYTF. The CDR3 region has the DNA TGTGCCAGCAGCCTTGGGAGAAGGACAGGGGGCAACTATGGCTACACCTTC.

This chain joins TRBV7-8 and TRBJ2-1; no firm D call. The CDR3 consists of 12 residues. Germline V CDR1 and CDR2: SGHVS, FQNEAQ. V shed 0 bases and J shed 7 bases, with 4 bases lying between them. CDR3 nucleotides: TGTGCCAGCAGCTTAGCTATGAATGAGCAGTTCTTC. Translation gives CASSLAMNEQFF. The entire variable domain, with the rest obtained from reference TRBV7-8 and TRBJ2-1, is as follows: GAGVSQSPRYKVAKRGQDVALRCDPISGHVSLFWYQQALGQGPEFLTYFQNEAQLDKSGLPSDRFFAERPEGSVSTLKIQRTQQEDSAVYLCASSLAMNEQFFGPGTRLTVL.

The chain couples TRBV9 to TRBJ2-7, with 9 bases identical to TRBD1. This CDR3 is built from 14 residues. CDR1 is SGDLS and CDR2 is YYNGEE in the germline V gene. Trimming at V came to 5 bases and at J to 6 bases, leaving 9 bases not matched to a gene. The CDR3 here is CASSPGTGRGEQYF. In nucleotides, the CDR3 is TGTGCCAGCAGTCCTGGGACAGGGCGCGGCGAGCAGTACTTC.

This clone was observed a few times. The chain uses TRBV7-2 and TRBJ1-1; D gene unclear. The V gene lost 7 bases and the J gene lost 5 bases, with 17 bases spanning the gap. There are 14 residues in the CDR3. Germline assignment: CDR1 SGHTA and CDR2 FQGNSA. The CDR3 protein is CASTPVGGVTEAFF. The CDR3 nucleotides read TGTGCCAGCACCCCCGTGGGAGGAGTAACTGAAGCTTTCTTT.

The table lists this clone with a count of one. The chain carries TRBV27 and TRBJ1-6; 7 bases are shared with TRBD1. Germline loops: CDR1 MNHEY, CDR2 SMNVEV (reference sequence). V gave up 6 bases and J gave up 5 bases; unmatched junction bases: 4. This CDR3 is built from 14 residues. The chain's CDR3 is CASRPQGHNSPLHF. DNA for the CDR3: TGTGCCAGCAGGCCACAGGGGCATAATTCACCCCTCCACTTT.

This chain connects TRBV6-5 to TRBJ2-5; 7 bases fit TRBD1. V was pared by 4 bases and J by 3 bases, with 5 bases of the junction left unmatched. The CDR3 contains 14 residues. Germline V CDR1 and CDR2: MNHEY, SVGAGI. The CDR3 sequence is CASSSRQGKETQYF. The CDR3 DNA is TGTGCCAGCAGTTCCCGACAGGGCAAAGAGACCCAGTACTTC.

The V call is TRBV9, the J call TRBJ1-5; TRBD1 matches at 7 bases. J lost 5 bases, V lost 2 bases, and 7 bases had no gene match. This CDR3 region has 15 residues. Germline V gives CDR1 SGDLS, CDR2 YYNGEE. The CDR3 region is CASSVTDRVDQPQHF. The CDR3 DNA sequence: TGTGCCAGCAGCGTTACTGACAGGGTGGATCAGCCCCAGCATTTT.

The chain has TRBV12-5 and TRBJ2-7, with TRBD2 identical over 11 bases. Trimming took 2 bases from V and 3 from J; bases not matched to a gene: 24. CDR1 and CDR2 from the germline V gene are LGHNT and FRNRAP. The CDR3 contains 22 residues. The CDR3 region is CASGLPPGRLLAGGLGHYEQYF. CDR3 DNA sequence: TGTGCTAGTGGTTTGCCCCCGGGCAGGCTCCTAGCGGGAGGCTTAGGACACTACGAGCAGTACTTC.

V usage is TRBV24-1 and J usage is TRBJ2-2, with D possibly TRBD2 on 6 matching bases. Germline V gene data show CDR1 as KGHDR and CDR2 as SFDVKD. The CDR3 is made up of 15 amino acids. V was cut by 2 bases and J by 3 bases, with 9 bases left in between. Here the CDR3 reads CATSDSGVYTGELFF. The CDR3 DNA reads TGTGCCACCAGTGATTCGGGGGTGTACACCGGGGAGCTGTTTTTT.

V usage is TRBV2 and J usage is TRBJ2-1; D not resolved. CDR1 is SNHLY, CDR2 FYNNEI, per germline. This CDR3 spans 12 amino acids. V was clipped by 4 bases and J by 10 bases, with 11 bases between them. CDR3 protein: CASSVSNVEQFF. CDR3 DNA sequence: TGTGCCAGCAGTGTTTCTAACGTAGAGCAGTTCTTC.

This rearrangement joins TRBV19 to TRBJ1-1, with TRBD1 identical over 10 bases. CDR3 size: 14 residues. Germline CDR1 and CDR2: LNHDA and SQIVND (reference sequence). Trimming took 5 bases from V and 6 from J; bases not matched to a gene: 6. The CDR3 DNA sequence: TGTGCCAGTAGTCCGGGACAGGGGAGAGCTGAAGCTTTCTTT. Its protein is CASSPGQGRAEAFF.

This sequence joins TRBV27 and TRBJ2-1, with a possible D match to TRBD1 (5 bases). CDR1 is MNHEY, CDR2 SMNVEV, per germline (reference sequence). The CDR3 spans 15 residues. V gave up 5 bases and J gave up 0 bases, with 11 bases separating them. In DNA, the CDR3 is TGTGCCAGCAGTAATCGACAGAGCTCCTACAATGAGCAGTTCTTC. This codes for CASSNRQSSYNEQFF.

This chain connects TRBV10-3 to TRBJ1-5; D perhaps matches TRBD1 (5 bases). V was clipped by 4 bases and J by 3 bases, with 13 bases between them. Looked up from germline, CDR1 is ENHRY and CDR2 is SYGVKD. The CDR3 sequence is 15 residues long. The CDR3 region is CAISASGGFNQPQHF. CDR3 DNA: TGTGCCATCAGTGCATCCGGGGGATTCAATCAGCCCCAGCATTTT.

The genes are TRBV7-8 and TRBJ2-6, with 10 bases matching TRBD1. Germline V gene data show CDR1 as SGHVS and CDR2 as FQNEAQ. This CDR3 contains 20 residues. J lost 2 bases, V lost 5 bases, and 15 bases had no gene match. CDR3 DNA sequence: TGTGCCAGCAGCCAACAACGGGACAGGGGAAGTATCCCTGGGGCCAACGTCCTGACTTTC. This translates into CASSQQRDRGSIPGANVLTF.

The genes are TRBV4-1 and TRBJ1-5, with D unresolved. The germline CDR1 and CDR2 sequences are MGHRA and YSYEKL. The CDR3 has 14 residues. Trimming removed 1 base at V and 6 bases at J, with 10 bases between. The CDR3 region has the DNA TGCGCCAGCAGCCAAGGGAGGGAAGGTCAGCCCCAGCATTTT. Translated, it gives CASSQGREGQPQHF.

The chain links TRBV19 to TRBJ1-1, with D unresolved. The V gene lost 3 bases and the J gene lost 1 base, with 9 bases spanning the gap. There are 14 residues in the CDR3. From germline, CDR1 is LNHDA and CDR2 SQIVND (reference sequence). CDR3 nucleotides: TGTGCCAGTAGTATTCGGCAGGCGAACACTGAAGCTTTCTTT. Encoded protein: CASSIRQANTEAFF.

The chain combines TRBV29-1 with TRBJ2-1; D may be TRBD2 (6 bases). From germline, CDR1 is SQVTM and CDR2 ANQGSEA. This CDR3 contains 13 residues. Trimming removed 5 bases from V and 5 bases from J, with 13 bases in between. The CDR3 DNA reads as TGCAGCGTTAATTGGAGGGCCAACAATGAGCAGTTCTTC. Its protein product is CSVNWRANNEQFF.

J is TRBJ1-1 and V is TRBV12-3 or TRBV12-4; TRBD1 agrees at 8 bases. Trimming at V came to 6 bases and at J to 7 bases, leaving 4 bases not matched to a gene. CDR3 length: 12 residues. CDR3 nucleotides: TGTGCCAGCAGCCGTGGACAGGGTGAAGCTTTCTTT. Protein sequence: CASSRGQGEAFF.

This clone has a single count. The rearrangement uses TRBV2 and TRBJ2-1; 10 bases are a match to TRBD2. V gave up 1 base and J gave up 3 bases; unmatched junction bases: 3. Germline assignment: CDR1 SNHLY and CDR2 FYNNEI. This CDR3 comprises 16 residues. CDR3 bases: TGTGCCAGCAGTGAAGGGGGACTAGCGTACTACAATGAGCAGTTCTTC. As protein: CASSEGGLAYYNEQFF.

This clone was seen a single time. CDR3 sequence: CASSFTQGDEQYF. CDR3 nucleotide sequence: TGTGCCAGCAGCTTCACACAGGGCGACGAGCAGTACTTC. This chain links TRBV7-2 with TRBJ2-7; weak D call: TRBD1 (6 bases). Trimming removed 3 bases at V and 5 bases at J, with 11 bases between. Germline V gene data show CDR1 as SGHTA and CDR2 as FQGNSA. The CDR3 length is 13 residues.

For the CDR3, the DNA is TGTGCCAGCAGCCGAGCGGCGGGAGGGGTATACAATGAGCAGTTCTTC. It encodes CASSRAAGGVYNEQFF. The chain recombines TRBV5-4 with TRBJ2-1; 9 nucleotides align to TRBD2. Unmatched junction bases numbered 9, after V lost 4 bases and J lost 4 bases. CDR1 SGHNT and CDR2 YYREEE come from the germline V gene (reference sequence). The length of the CDR3 is 16 residues.

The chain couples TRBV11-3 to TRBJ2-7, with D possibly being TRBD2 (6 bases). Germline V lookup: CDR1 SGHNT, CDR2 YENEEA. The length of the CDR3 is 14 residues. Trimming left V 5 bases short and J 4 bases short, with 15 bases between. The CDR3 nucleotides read TGTGCCAGCAGCCCAGAGGCGGGACGGTACGAGCAGTACTTC. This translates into CASSPEAGRYEQYF.